One sample yielded the 11 T cell receptor beta chains listed below, sequenced in a study of blood T cells in healthy people across ages. Primed by a sample-barcoded 5' primer and a J-beta primer mix, a second PCR proceeded for roughly 6 to 12 cycles. TCRdb recomputed calls from the 5' RACE reads with MiXCR, one row per CDR3 protein. The table lists just over 1 million distinct CDR3 sequences, under 55% of them singletons. The sample comprised blood. The receptors were sampled from a woman aged 55-75 years in good health.

The chain recombines TRBV11-2 with TRBJ2-3; TRBD2 matches 10 bases. V shed 4 bases, J shed 2 bases, and the junction held 6 bases outside the gene matches. Germline CDR1 reads SGHAT; CDR2 reads FQNNGV. This CDR3 contains 16 residues. CDR3 amino acids: CASSSGLAEHTDTQYF. DNA for the CDR3: TGTGCCAGCAGCTCCGGACTAGCGGAACACACAGATACGCAGTATTTT.

This clonotype has ten or more counts. The chain uses TRBV29-1 and TRBJ2-7, with 7 nucleotides matching TRBD2. The CDR3 runs to 12 residues. Germline CDR1 reads SQVTM; CDR2 reads ANQGSEA. V was clipped by 4 bases and J by 3 bases; unmatched bases: 3. This CDR3 reads CSVVERDYEQYF. The CDR3 nucleotides are TGCAGCGTTGTTGAGCGGGACTACGAGCAGTACTTC.

This clonotype was observed a few times. The chain recombines TRBV7-9 with TRBJ1-2, with no clear D. The length of the CDR3 is 13 residues. V lost 2 bases, J lost 6 bases, and 10 bases lay in between. Germline CDR1 reads SEHNR; CDR2 reads FQNEAQ (reference sequence). The CDR3 loop is CASSLLTMDGYTF. The CDR3 bases are TGTGCCAGCAGCTTACTTACAATGGATGGCTACACCTTC.

This clonotype turned up a few times. The rearrangement joins TRBV18 to TRBJ2-5; no reliable D call. The CDR3 spans 12 residues. V was shortened by 8 bases and J by 1 base, with 8 bases between the two germline ends. The V gene's germline CDR1 is KGHSH and CDR2 LQKENI. The CDR3: CASARPQETQYF. The CDR3 nucleotides read TGTGCCAGCGCGCGCCCCCAAGAGACCCAGTACTTC.

The J gene is TRBJ2-4, the V gene TRBV7-9; D is unclear. V was shortened by 5 bases and J by 3 bases, with 11 bases between the two germline ends. CDR3 length equals 14 residues. Germline V gene sequence: CDR1 SEHNR, CDR2 FQNEAQ (reference sequence). The CDR3 loop is CASSAEVVKNIQYF. CDR3 sequence (DNA): TGTGCCAGCAGCGCAGAAGTAGTCAAAAACATTCAGTACTTC.

This sequence joins TRBV4-1 and TRBJ2-5; possible D gene TRBD1, 6 bases. The ends were cut back, 0 bases at V and 11 bases at J, with 22 bases in the middle. Germline V gene data show CDR1 as MGHRA and CDR2 as YSYEKL. The CDR3 runs to 16 residues. CDR3 bases: TGCGCCAGCAGCCAAGACGAAGGGGGTTCCTACAATGAGCAGTACTTC. This gives the protein CASSQDEGGSYNEQYF.

The chain recombines TRBV9 with TRBJ2-1, with TRBD1 as a possible D gene (7 bases). Germline V gives CDR1 SGDLS, CDR2 YYNGEE. The CDR3 covers 20 residues. Trimming removed 2 bases at V and 0 bases at J, with 24 bases between. The CDR3 nucleotides are TGTGCCAGCAGCGTGGGGGGACAGACGGGACTTCGAAGCTCCTACAATGAGCAGTTCTTC. Protein sequence: CASSVGGQTGLRSSYNEQFF.

The J gene is TRBJ2-3, the V gene TRBV27; possible D gene TRBD2, 6 bases. Germline V CDR1 and CDR2: MNHEY, SMNVEV (reference sequence). The ends were cut back, 8 bases at V and 6 bases at J, with 15 bases in the middle. The CDR3 loop spans 13 amino acids. The CDR3 DNA reads as TGTGCCAGCCGTAGCGGCGCTACGGATACGCAGTATTTT. Amino acid sequence: CASRSGATDTQYF.

The chain is built from TRBV4-2 and TRBJ2-3; TRBD2 aligns across 9 bases. Germline trimming cut 4 bases from V and 3 bases from J; bases unmatched to any gene: 11. The CDR3 has 17 amino acids. Germline CDR1 LGHNA, CDR2 YNFKEQ. The CDR3 spells CASSPTIPSGMTDTQYF. CDR3 coding DNA: TGTGCCAGCAGCCCCACTATACCTAGCGGGATGACAGATACGCAGTATTTT.

This clonotype was recorded a few times. The J gene is TRBJ2-3, the V gene TRBV5-4, with D unclear. The CDR3 is 15 amino acids. Germline V gene sequence: CDR1 SGHNT, CDR2 YYREEE (reference sequence). The V end lost 5 bases, the J end lost 5 bases, and 18 bases lay between the germline ends. DNA for the CDR3: TGTGCCAGCAGTTCTGGATACACGATACAAGATACGCAGTATTTT. Translating gives CASSSGYTIQDTQYF.

The CDR3 is CASSRRQREGRETQYF. The CDR3 DNA sequence: TGTGCCAGCAGCCGCCGACAGCGGGAGGGCCGGGAGACCCAGTACTTC. The V call is TRBV21-1, the J call TRBJ2-5; the DNA was not used to check the table's D call, TRBD2. TRBV21-1 is tagged as a pseudogene. The CDR3 spans 16 residues.